What follows are 5 T cell receptor beta chains derived from one specimen sequenced in a study of shared clonotypes between healthy human individuals. The data were produced by immunoSEQ multiplex PCR, yet TCRdb's version contains in-frame clones alone and is incomplete. The table includes roughly 490,000 clones, around 80% detected once. Sample: PBMCs. The receptors here all came from a woman in her thirties or forties in good health. Some clones in this sample may be carry-over from other donors' samples.

The rearrangement links TRBV5-1 to TRBJ2-3; TRBD1 matches at 7 bases. This CDR3 is built from 15 residues. The ends lost 4 bases at V and 8 bases at J; junction bases unmatched: 13. The germline CDR1 and CDR2 sequences are SGHRS and YFSETQ. The CDR3 DNA follows: TGCGCCAGCAGCCCCGGAGGACAGGCTGGCCTTACGCAGTATTTT. This gives the protein CASSPGGQAGLTQYF.

The chain employs TRBV7-3 and TRBJ2-2; tentative D call: TRBD2 (5 bases). The germline V gene encodes CDR1 SGHTA and CDR2 FQGTGA. There are 16 residues in the CDR3. V dropped 5 bases and J dropped 4 bases, with 17 bases sitting between them. The CDR3 is CASSPLAFGTTGELFF. The CDR3 DNA reads as TGTGCCAGCAGCCCTCTAGCTTTTGGCACCACCGGGGAGCTGTTTTTT.

This clone was counted between two and nine times. This sequence joins TRBV13 and TRBJ2-3; tentatively, D is TRBD2 (6 bases). Trimming removed 5 bases from V and 3 bases from J, with 12 bases in between. The CDR3 covers 14 residues. Germline V gives CDR1 PRHDT, CDR2 FYEKMQ (reference sequence). CDR3 sequence: CASSLEGQTDTQYF. CDR3 nucleotide sequence: TGTGCCAGCAGCCTGGAGGGCCAAACAGATACGCAGTATTTT.

The V call is TRBV6-6, the J call TRBJ2-5; 7 nucleotides match TRBD1. This CDR3 has 14 residues. The V segment lost 0 bases and the J segment 7 bases; nucleotides outside the gene matches: 5. Per germline, CDR1 MNHNY and CDR2 SVGAGI (reference sequence). CDR3 in DNA: TGTGCCAGCAGTTACTCAGGGGGCCGGGGGACCCAGTACTTC. Encoded protein: CASSYSGGRGTQYF.

This clone was seen only a few times. The chain combines TRBV5-1 with TRBJ1-5, with TRBD1 identical over 7 bases. Germline CDR1 reads SGHRS; CDR2 reads YFSETQ. V shed 1 base and J 4 bases; nucleotides not matched to a gene: 5. This CDR3 has 15 amino acids. CDR3 nucleotides: TGCGCCAGCAGCTTGACCACAGGGGATAATCAGCCCCAGCATTTT. This codes for CASSLTTGDNQPQHF.